The next 32 T cell receptor beta chains were all read from a single sample in a study of blood T cell repertoires in COVID-19. Assay: immunoSEQ multiplex PCR; the TCRdb copy retains only in-frame clones and omits some. The repertoire includes roughly 160,000 clones, roughly 85% of them detected once, and approximately 1.1% sits in the top ten. The sequencing sample was made of peripheral blood. The receptor source for this set is a man aged 40-50 years with acute or convalescent COVID-19.

This clone showed up just once. This sequence joins TRBV7-3 and TRBJ2-2; a possible D gene is TRBD1 (6 bases). The CDR3 totals 14 residues. CDR1 SGHTA and CDR2 FQGTGA come from the germline V gene. Trimming cost V 5 bases and J 4 bases, with 11 bases left between them. The CDR3 nucleotides read TGTGCCAGCAGCATCAACAGGGCCACCGGGGAGCTGTTTTTT. This codes for CASSINRATGELFF.

This rearrangement joins TRBV9 to TRBJ1-3; D is uncertain. Germline CDR1 and CDR2: SGDLS and YYNGEE. The length of the CDR3 is 15 residues. V gave up 4 bases and J gave up 0 bases, with 11 bases separating them. In DNA form, the CDR3 reads TGTGCCAGCAGCCCGGAGGACTACTCTGGAAACACCATATATTTT. Amino acid sequence: CASSPEDYSGNTIYF.

The V gene is TRBV7-9, the J gene TRBJ1-2; possibly TRBD1 for D (5 bases). Germline lookup yields CDR1 SEHNR and CDR2 FQNEAQ (reference sequence). V was shortened by 1 base and J by 4 bases, with 13 bases between the two germline ends. This CDR3 comprises 15 residues. CDR3 DNA sequence: TGTGCCAGCAGCTTAGATAGGGGTGCTGTCTATGGCTACACCTTC. Translating gives CASSLDRGAVYGYTF.

The chain uses TRBV19 and TRBJ2-2, with a weak D call TRBD2 (5 bases). The V gene's germline CDR1 is LNHDA and CDR2 SQIVND (reference sequence). The CDR3 has 15 amino acids. V gave up 1 base and J gave up 4 bases, with 10 bases separating them. CDR3 DNA: TGTGCCAGTAGTATAGCAGGACTGTTCACCGGGGAGCTGTTTTTT. Translation: CASSIAGLFTGELFF.

This rearrangement joins TRBV4-3 to TRBJ1-1, with D maybe TRBD1 (5 bases). Germline assignment: CDR1 LGHNA and CDR2 YSLEER. The CDR3 sequence is 15 residues long. V gave up 2 bases and J gave up 0 bases, with 10 bases separating them. CDR3 sequence: CASSQKDTLNTEAFF. In DNA, the CDR3 is TGCGCCAGCAGCCAAAAGGACACTTTGAACACTGAAGCTTTCTTT.

This rearrangement joins TRBV5-6 to TRBJ2-1; 8 positions match TRBD1. J lost 2 bases, V lost 2 bases, and 9 bases had no gene match. CDR3 size: 17 residues. In germline, CDR1 is SGHDT, CDR2 YYEEEE. CDR3 coding DNA: TGTGCCAGCAGCTTACTTACCGGGACAGGACCCTACAATGAGCAGTTCTTC. As protein: CASSLLTGTGPYNEQFF.

V and J are TRBV19 and TRBJ2-7; TRBD1 matches at 9 bases. Germline V gene data show CDR1 as LNHDA and CDR2 as SQIVND (reference sequence). V dropped 4 bases and J dropped 1; count of bases not matched to a gene: 2. This CDR3 is built from 14 residues. CDR3 amino acids: CASSTGTGSYEQYF. DNA of the CDR3: TGTGCCAGTAGTACCGGGACAGGGTCCTACGAGCAGTACTTC.

This clone was observed a single time. The chain carries TRBV5-1 and TRBJ2-7, with 10 bases identical to TRBD2. Germline CDR1 reads SGHRS; CDR2 reads YFSETQ. The CDR3 consists of 14 residues. The V segment lost 7 bases and the J segment 6 bases; nucleotides outside the gene matches: 10. This chain's CDR3 is CASSKTSGVREQYF. CDR3 DNA sequence: TGCGCCAGCTCTAAAACTAGCGGGGTTCGCGAGCAGTACTTC.

The chain combines TRBV5-1 with TRBJ1-6; D remains ambiguous. Trimming pared 2 bases from V and 10 bases from J, leaving 13 bases between. The CDR3 is 14 residues long. The germline V gene encodes CDR1 SGHRS and CDR2 YFSETQ. The CDR3 coding sequence is TGCGCCAGCAGCTTTGTCGCAGGAAGCTCACCCCTCCACTTT. Amino acids: CASSFVAGSSPLHF.

The chain joins TRBV5-1 to TRBJ1-5; the D gene is possibly TRBD1 (5 bases). Germline V gene sequence: CDR1 SGHRS, CDR2 YFSETQ. There are 15 residues in the CDR3. V dropped 0 bases and J dropped 6 bases, with 13 bases sitting between them. DNA of the CDR3: TGCGCCAGCAGCTTGGCCGGAGTAAGGGGTCAGCCCCAGCATTTT. Translating it yields CASSLAGVRGQPQHF. The variable domain in full, completed from reference TRBV5-1 and TRBJ1-5, reads KAGVTQTPRYLIKTRGQQVTLSCSPISGHRSVSWYQQTPGQGLQFLFEYFSETQRNKGNFPGRFSGRQFSNSRSEMNVSTLELGDSALYLCASSLAGVRGQPQHFGDGTRLSIL.

This chain connects TRBV10-3 to TRBJ1-2, with 12 bases that match TRBD1. V shed 7 bases and J 7 bases; nucleotides not matched to a gene: 7. In germline, CDR1 is ENHRY, CDR2 SYGVKD. The CDR3 totals 14 residues. The CDR3 DNA reads as TGTGCCATCACTAGGGACAGGGGGCTATCTGGCTACACCTTC. Translated, it gives CAITRDRGLSGYTF.

This sequence joins TRBV6-6 and TRBJ2-3, with TRBD1 identical over 7 bases. CDR1 MNHNY and CDR2 SVGAGI come from the germline V gene (reference sequence). The CDR3 length is 13 residues. V shed 6 bases and J 5 bases; nucleotides not matched to a gene: 5. The DNA for the CDR3 is TGTGCCAGCAGATCAGACAGGGAAGATACGCAGTATTTT. It yields the protein CASRSDREDTQYF.

The rearrangement links TRBV19 to TRBJ1-2, with D unresolved. Germline values: CDR1 LNHDA, CDR2 SQIVND (reference sequence). This CDR3 region has 14 residues. The V end lost 2 bases, the J end lost 5 bases, and 12 bases lay between the germline ends. The CDR3 here is CASSIKVRSYGYTF. CDR3 nucleotides: TGTGCCAGTAGTATAAAGGTCAGGTCTTATGGCTACACCTTC.

The V call is TRBV3-1 (or the pseudogene TRBV3-2), the J call TRBJ1-5; D unclear. The germline gives CDR1 LGHDT, CDR2 YNNKEL (reference sequence). This CDR3 contains 13 residues. V lost 2 bases and J lost 9, with 11 bases in between. This CDR3 reads CASSQNGEGPQHF. The CDR3, as DNA: TGTGCCAGCAGCCAAAATGGGGAGGGGCCCCAGCATTTT.

As DNA, the CDR3 is TGTGCCAGCAAAACGGGGGGAGGCCCCGGCTACACCTTC. This gives the protein CASKTGGGPGYTF. V and J are TRBV6-5 and TRBJ1-2, with D possibly being TRBD1 (5 bases). This CDR3 is built from 13 residues. V lost 7 bases and J 8 bases, leaving 17 bases between the germline ends. CDR1 is MNHEY, CDR2 SVGAGI, per germline.

This clone was counted between two and nine times. The V call is TRBV5-1, the J call TRBJ1-6; 9 bases agree with TRBD1. V was pared by 4 bases and J by 10 bases, with 6 bases of the junction left unmatched. Looked up from germline, CDR1 is SGHRS and CDR2 is YFSETQ. This CDR3 is 14 amino acids long. CDR3 amino acids: CASSQQGAQSPLHF. As DNA, the CDR3 is TGCGCCAGCAGCCAACAGGGGGCCCAATCACCCCTCCACTTT.

The chain recombines TRBV7-2 with TRBJ1-2; no definite D call. V shed 4 bases and J shed 4 bases, with 10 bases lying between them. The CDR3 is made up of 13 amino acids. Germline CDR1 reads SGHTA; CDR2 reads FQGNSA. This chain's CDR3 is CASSSVTPYGYTF. The CDR3 nucleotides are TGTGCCAGCAGCTCAGTAACACCCTATGGCTACACCTTC.

The CDR3 region has the DNA TGTGCCAGCAGTTCACGGACAGGGGGCAGAGGCTACACCTTC. Translation gives CASSSRTGGRGYTF. This rearrangement joins TRBV28 to TRBJ1-2, with 11 bases matching TRBD1. Looked up from germline, CDR1 is MDHEN and CDR2 is SYDVKM. The length of the CDR3 is 14 residues. With 4 bases clipped from V and 8 bases from J, the junction kept 6 bases outside the gene matches.

The CDR3: CASSLIGAGANVLTF. CDR3 nucleotides: TGCGCCAGCAGCTTGATCGGAGCCGGGGCCAACGTCCTGACTTTC. The rearrangement links TRBV5-1 to TRBJ2-6; D is unresolved. Germline-derived CDR1 and CDR2 are SGHRS and YFSETQ. The CDR3 totals 15 residues. With 1 base removed from V and 4 bases from J, the gap between germline ends came to 9 bases.

The V gene is TRBV6-5, the J gene TRBJ1-1; TRBD1 aligns across 9 bases. V shed 8 bases, J shed 4 bases, and the junction held 2 bases outside the gene matches. The CDR3 is 12 amino acids. Germline assignment: CDR1 MNHEY and CDR2 SVGAGI. CDR3 region: CASDRGFTEAFF. The CDR3 bases are TGTGCCAGCGACAGGGGGTTCACTGAAGCTTTCTTT.

This clone has just a few counts. V gene TRBV4-1 combines with J gene TRBJ1-6; a weak D match, TRBD1 (6 bases). Germline-derived CDR1 and CDR2 are MGHRA and YSYEKL. V lost 3 bases and J lost 8, with 14 bases in between. The CDR3 extends over 15 amino acids. Here the CDR3 reads CASSQYRDTDSPLHF. CDR3 DNA: TGCGCCAGCAGCCAGTACCGGGACACGGATTCACCCCTCCACTTT.

The chain joins TRBV15 to TRBJ2-1; D gene ambiguous. The V and J ends lost 1 base and 0 bases respectively, with 4 bases between them. The CDR3 has 14 amino acids. Germline V gene data show CDR1 as LNHNV and CDR2 as YYDKDF (reference sequence). CDR3 protein: CATSRVASYNEQFF. CDR3 nucleotide sequence: TGTGCCACCAGCAGAGTGGCCTCCTACAATGAGCAGTTCTTC. The full variable domain, completed using reference TRBV15 and TRBJ2-1, is DAMVIQNPRYQVTQFGKPVTLSCSQTLNHNVMYWYQQKSSQAPKLLFHYYDKDFNNEADTPDNFQSRRPNTSFCFLDIRSPGLGDTAMYLCATSRVASYNEQFFGPGTRLTVL.

This clone has only one observation. The chain carries TRBV7-9 and TRBJ1-2, with TRBD1 identical over 7 bases. The CDR3 covers 13 residues. From germline, CDR1 is SEHNR and CDR2 FQNEAQ (reference sequence). The trim removed 2 bases at V and 4 bases at J, leaving 1 base unmatched. The CDR3 DNA reads as TGTGCCAGCAGCTTACCAGGGGGCTATGGCTACACCTTC. Its translation: CASSLPGGYGYTF.

This chain links TRBV5-8 with TRBJ2-4; 7 bases match TRBD2. The V segment lost 4 bases and the J segment 8 bases; nucleotides outside the gene matches: 12. This CDR3 spans 15 amino acids. The germline V gene encodes CDR1 SGHTS and CDR2 YDEGEE. CDR3 loop: CASSPGRSGADIQYF. The CDR3 DNA is TGTGCCAGCAGCCCCGGGAGGAGCGGGGCGGACATTCAGTACTTC.

As concerns this clone: The junction and the germline gene differ at one end; a read error may be behind it. This chain links TRBV7-8 with TRBJ2-5; 10 bases are a match to TRBD1. This CDR3 has 12 residues. Germline V gene data show CDR1 as SGHVS and CDR2 as FQNEAQ. The CDR3 protein is CASSPFGTGEHF. In nucleotides, the CDR3 is TGTGCCAGCAGCCCTTTTGGGACAGGGGAGCACTTC.

The chain links TRBV2 to TRBJ1-1; perhaps TRBD1 as D (5 bases). With 7 bases removed from V and 10 bases from J, the gap between germline ends came to 19 bases. Germline assignment: CDR1 SNHLY and CDR2 FYNNEI. The CDR3 totals 13 residues. The CDR3 reads CASIPTGGGRAFF. Here the CDR3 DNA reads TGTGCCAGCATCCCTACGGGGGGTGGTCGAGCTTTCTTT.

This clone was seen a few times. The chain combines TRBV21-1 with TRBJ1-1; the D call TRBD1 from the table was never checked on the DNA. TRBV21-1 is classified as a pseudogene. This CDR3 region has 16 residues. The CDR3 region has the DNA TGTGCCAGCAGCAATAGGGAACCGACAGCGAACACTGAAGCTTTCTTT. As protein: CASSNREPTANTEAFF.

The chain recombines TRBV6-6 with TRBJ1-2; D perhaps matches TRBD1 (5 bases). Trimming cost V 0 bases and J 9 bases, with 8 bases left between them. CDR1 is MNHNY, CDR2 SVGAGI, per germline (reference sequence). The CDR3 loop spans 12 amino acids. The CDR3 spells CASSYSQDSYTF. The CDR3 bases are TGTGCCAGCAGTTACTCGCAGGACAGCTACACCTTC.

The chain's CDR3 is CASSIGPDSLHYNEQFF. The CDR3 DNA follows: TGTGCCAGTAGTATAGGTCCGGACAGCTTGCATTACAATGAGCAGTTCTTC. The V and J genes are TRBV19 and TRBJ2-1, with D maybe TRBD1 (6 bases). Per the germline V gene, CDR1 is LNHDA and CDR2 is SQIVND (reference sequence). The CDR3 extends over 17 amino acids. V was cut by 1 base and J by 4 bases, with 17 bases left in between.

The chain carries TRBV6-6 and TRBJ2-2, with unresolved D. The ends were cut back, 6 bases at V and 0 bases at J, with 5 bases in the middle. Germline V gene lookup returns CDR1 MNHNY and CDR2 SVGAGI (reference sequence). The CDR3 is 13 amino acids. CDR3 amino acids: CASRNSNTGELFF. In DNA, the CDR3 is TGTGCCAGCAGGAACTCGAACACCGGGGAGCTGTTTTTT.

The chain combines TRBV2 with TRBJ1-1, with D perhaps matching TRBD1 (6 bases). Germline V gene sequence: CDR1 SNHLY, CDR2 FYNNEI. CDR3 length: 13 residues. Trimming removed 0 bases at V and 11 bases at J, with 13 bases between. The CDR3 is CASSEARGVGAFF. CDR3 in DNA: TGTGCCAGCAGTGAAGCCAGGGGTGTTGGGGCTTTCTTT.

The chain uses TRBV2 and TRBJ1-2; D is possibly TRBD1 (5 bases). The CDR3 extends over 14 amino acids. CDR1 is SNHLY and CDR2 is FYNNEI in the germline V gene. V was pared by 6 bases and J by 8 bases, with 19 bases between. The CDR3 spells CASSFDSGIEGYTF. The CDR3 DNA reads TGTGCCAGCAGCTTCGACAGTGGTATTGAGGGCTACACCTTC.